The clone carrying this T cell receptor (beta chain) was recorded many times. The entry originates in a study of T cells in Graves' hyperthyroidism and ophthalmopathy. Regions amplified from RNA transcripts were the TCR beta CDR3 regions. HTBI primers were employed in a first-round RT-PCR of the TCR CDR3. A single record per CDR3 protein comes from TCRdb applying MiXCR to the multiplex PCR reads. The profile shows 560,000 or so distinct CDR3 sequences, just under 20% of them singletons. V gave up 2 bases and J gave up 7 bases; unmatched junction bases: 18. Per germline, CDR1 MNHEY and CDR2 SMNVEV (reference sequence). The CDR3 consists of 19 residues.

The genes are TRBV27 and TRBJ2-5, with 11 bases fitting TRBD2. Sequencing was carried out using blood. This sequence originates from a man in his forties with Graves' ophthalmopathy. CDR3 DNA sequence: TGTGCCAGCAGTTTAATTGGCCCAATTCTAGCGGGGGGTTTAGGGACCCAGTACTTC. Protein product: CASSLIGPILAGGLGTQYF.